These 10 T cell receptor beta chains were all obtained from the same sample, sequenced in a study of CD8 T cells in ankylosing spondylitis. One entry per CDR3 protein, called by TCRdb with MiXCR from the 5' RACE reads. The sample yields under 85,000 distinct CDR3 sequences, roughly 5.3% seen once. What was sequenced was blood, either unsorted or a sorted T cell fraction (not recorded which). Receptors originate from a male donor with ankylosing spondylitis or in good health (not recorded which).

This clonotype was seen repeatedly, ten times or more. The chain has TRBV3-1 and TRBJ1-1; tentative D call: TRBD1 (5 bases). CDR3 length: 17 amino acids. Per the germline V gene, CDR1 is LGHDT and CDR2 is YNNKEL (reference sequence). Trimming cost V 3 bases and J 0 bases, with 17 bases left between them. In DNA form, the CDR3 reads TGTGCCAGCAGCCATTTGGGGGAATTAACCATGAACACTGAAGCTTTCTTT. Its translation: CASSHLGELTMNTEAFF.

This clonotype was picked up many times. The rearrangement uses TRBV18 and TRBJ2-1; no firm D call. Deletions cut 0 bases from V and 4 bases from J, with 4 bases between. CDR3 length: 13 amino acids. CDR1 is KGHSH and CDR2 is LQKENI in the germline V gene. The CDR3 DNA reads as TGTGCCAGCTCACCACCGGTTTACAATGAGCAGTTCTTC. Translating it yields CASSPPVYNEQFF.

The chain carries TRBV4-1 and TRBJ2-1; 12 bases line up with TRBD1. Unmatched junction bases numbered 10, after V lost 8 bases and J lost 5 bases. The CDR3 is 16 residues long. Looked up from germline, CDR1 is MGHRA and CDR2 is YSYEKL. The CDR3 reads CASGAGQGALNNEQFF. CDR3 bases: TGCGCCAGCGGTGCGGGACAGGGGGCTTTGAACAATGAGCAGTTCTTC.

This clonotype has ten or more counts. The junction does not match germline at one end; this may be a read error. V is TRBV7-7 and J is TRBJ2-3; 8 nucleotides agree with TRBD1. The CDR3 spans 15 residues. Germline CDR1 is SSHAT and CDR2 is FNYEAQ (reference sequence). The CDR3 bases are TGTGCTAGCAGCTTAAGGACAGGGATCGCAGATACGCAGTATTTT. Amino acids: CASSLRTGIADTQYF.

This clonotype has ten or more counts. The chain carries TRBV18 and TRBJ1-1; D gene ambiguous. CDR3 size: 14 residues. Germline V gene lookup returns CDR1 KGHSH and CDR2 LQKENI. V lost 3 bases, J lost 0 bases, and 8 bases lay in between. This CDR3 reads CASSPSMMNTEAFF. CDR3 sequence (DNA): TGTGCCAGCTCACCTTCCATGATGAACACTGAAGCTTTCTTT.

This clonotype was counted ten times or more. The CDR3 sequence is CASTQADGSPGEQYF. Here the CDR3 DNA reads TGTGCCAGCACCCAAGCCGACGGCTCCCCGGGGGAGCAGTACTTC. V gene TRBV7-2 combines with J gene TRBJ2-7, with D possibly matching TRBD2 (5 bases). The V end lost 7 bases, the J end lost 7 bases, and 23 bases lay between the germline ends. Germline-derived CDR1 and CDR2 are SGHTA and FQGNSA. The CDR3 is 15 amino acids.

J is TRBJ1-6 and V is TRBV12-3 or TRBV12-4; unclear D gene. CDR3 size: 19 residues. The ends were cut back, 10 bases at V and 0 bases at J, with 25 bases in the middle. This CDR3 is CAICFRRGQALSYNSPLHF. As DNA, the CDR3 is TGTGCCATCTGTTTCAGGAGAGGGCAGGCTCTCTCCTATAATTCACCCCTCCACTTT.

Ten or more counts support this clonotype. The V and J genes are TRBV11-2 and TRBJ1-5, with 8 bases fitting TRBD1. The V segment lost 5 bases and the J segment 0 bases; nucleotides outside the gene matches: 6. This CDR3 has 16 residues. Germline lookup yields CDR1 SGHAT and CDR2 FQNNGV. The CDR3 nucleotides are TGTGCCAGCAGCGCGGGACAGGATTATAGCAATCAGCCCCAGCATTTT. It encodes CASSAGQDYSNQPQHF.

This clonotype has a count of ten or more. J is TRBJ2-5 and V is TRBV20-1; D may be TRBD1 (5 bases). Trimming took 7 bases from V and 0 from J, leaving 15 bases between them. Germline V gene data show CDR1 as DFQATT and CDR2 as SNEGSKA (reference sequence). This CDR3 is built from 14 residues. The DNA of the CDR3 is TGCAGTGTTACCCCCACAGGAGACCAAGAGACCCAGTACTTC. Encoded protein: CSVTPTGDQETQYF.

Ten or more counts support this clonotype. V usage is TRBV6-1 and J usage is TRBJ1-2; D unclear. Germline CDR1 MNHNS, CDR2 SASEGT. V lost 4 bases and J lost 6, with 15 bases in between. The CDR3 runs to 14 residues. The CDR3: CASSGHKKGDGYTF. The CDR3 nucleotides are TGTGCCAGCAGTGGCCATAAAAAGGGTGATGGCTACACCTTC.